This T cell receptor (beta chain) came from a study of cytomegalovirus exposure and HLA in healthy donors. Turning to this clone: The target antigen is unknown.

Study results and caveats: Common viral pathogens (according to a later analysis) appeared linked to several of the most significant clusters.

A multiplex PCR was run with 60 Vbeta primers and 13 Jbeta primers. In the source study's methods: Around 9.9 million shared chains were among the roughly 78 million unique TCR beta chains that a later analysis counted. The data were produced by immunoSEQ multiplex PCR, yet TCRdb's version contains in-frame clones alone and is incomplete. V, J and clone size derive from that table, while D and trimming were established from the DNA sequence. The sample includes around 160,000 clones, 68% seen only once; the top ten take 1.4% to 1.5%. Healthy bone marrow donors made up the donor group. The study sampled nominally healthy donors, though unrecorded immune exposures were likely. This CDR3 contains 14 residues. Germline values: CDR1 SGHDT, CDR2 YYEEEE. With 0 bases removed from V and 4 bases from J, the gap between germline ends came to 9 bases.

The specimen was PBMCs. The chain employs TRBV5-6 and TRBJ2-3, with no clear D. The receptor was derived from a man in his fifties in good health and CMV-seronegative. The CDR3 region is CASSLGKTSDTQYF. CDR3 sequence (DNA): TGTGCCAGCAGCTTGGGGAAGACTTCAGATACGCAGTATTTT.